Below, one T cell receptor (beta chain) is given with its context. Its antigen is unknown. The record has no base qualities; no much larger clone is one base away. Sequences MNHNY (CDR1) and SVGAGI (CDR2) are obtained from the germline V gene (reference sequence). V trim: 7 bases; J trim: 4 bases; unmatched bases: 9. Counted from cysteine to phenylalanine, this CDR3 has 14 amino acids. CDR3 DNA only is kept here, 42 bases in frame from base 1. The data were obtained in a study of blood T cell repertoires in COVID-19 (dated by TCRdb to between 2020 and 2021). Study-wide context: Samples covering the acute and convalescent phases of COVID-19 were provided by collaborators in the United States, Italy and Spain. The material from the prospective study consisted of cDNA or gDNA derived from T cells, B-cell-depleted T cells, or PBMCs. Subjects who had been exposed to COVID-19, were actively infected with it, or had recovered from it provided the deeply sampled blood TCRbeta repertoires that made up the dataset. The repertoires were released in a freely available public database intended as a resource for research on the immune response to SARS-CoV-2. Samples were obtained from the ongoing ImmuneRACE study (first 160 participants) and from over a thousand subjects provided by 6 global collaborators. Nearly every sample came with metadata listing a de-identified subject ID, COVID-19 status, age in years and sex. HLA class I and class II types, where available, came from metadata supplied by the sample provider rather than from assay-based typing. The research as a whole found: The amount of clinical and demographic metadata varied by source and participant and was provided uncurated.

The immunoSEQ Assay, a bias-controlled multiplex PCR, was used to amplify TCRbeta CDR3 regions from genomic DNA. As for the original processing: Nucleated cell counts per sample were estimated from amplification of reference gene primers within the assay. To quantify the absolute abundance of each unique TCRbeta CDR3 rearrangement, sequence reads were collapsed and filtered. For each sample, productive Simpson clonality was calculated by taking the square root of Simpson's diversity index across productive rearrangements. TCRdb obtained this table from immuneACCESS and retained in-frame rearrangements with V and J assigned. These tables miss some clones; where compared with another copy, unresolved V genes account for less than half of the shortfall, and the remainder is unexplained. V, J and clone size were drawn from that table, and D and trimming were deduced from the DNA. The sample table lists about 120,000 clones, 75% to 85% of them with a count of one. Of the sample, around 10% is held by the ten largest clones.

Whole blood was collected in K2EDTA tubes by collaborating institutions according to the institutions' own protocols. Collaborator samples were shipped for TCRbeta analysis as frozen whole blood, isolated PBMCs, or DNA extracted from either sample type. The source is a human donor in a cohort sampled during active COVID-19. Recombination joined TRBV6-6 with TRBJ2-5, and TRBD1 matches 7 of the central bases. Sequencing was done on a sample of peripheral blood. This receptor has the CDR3 CASNTAGGSETQYF. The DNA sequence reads TGTGCCAGCAACACGGCAGGGGGTTCAGAGACCCAGTACTTC.